This TCR beta chain was recorded in a study of blood T cell repertoires in COVID-19. Study-level background: COVID-19 samples collected from the United States, Italy and Spain covered acute and convalescent phases. The analysed material was cDNA or gDNA that came from T cells, B-cell-depleted T cells, or PBMCs.

Germline loops: CDR1 LGHNA, CDR2 YSLEER. The CDR3 covers 20 residues. The junction had 19 bases not matched to a gene; V was cut back by 2 bases and J by 3 bases. In the original analysis: Amplified reference gene primers provided the basis for estimating nucleated cell counts. This table comes from immunoSEQ multiplex PCR, and its TCRdb copy is limited to in-frame clones, with some not included. Clone size and the V and J calls come from that table; the DNA yielded D and trimming. Seen here are a few hundred thousand clones, around nine tenths observed once, and the top ten hold 3% to 3.5%. The specimen sequenced was peripheral blood. The sequence came from a man aged 55 to 70 with acute or convalescent COVID-19. The chain employs TRBV4-3 and TRBJ2-1; 7 bases agree with TRBD1. The CDR3 loop is CASSQNPVGTDVLFYNEQFF. CDR3 coding DNA: TGCGCCAGCAGCCAAAATCCGGTCGGGACAGACGTCCTTTTCTACAATGAGCAGTTCTTC.